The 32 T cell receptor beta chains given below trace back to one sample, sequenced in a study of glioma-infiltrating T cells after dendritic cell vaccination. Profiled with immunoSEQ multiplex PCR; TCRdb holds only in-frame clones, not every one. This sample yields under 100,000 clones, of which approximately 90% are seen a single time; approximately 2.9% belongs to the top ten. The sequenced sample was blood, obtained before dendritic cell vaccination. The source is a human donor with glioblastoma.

CDR3 sequence: CASSPRGGDTEAFF. The DNA of the CDR3 is TGTGCCAGCTCACCAAGGGGTGGGGACACTGAAGCTTTCTTT. This rearrangement joins TRBV18 to TRBJ1-1; perhaps TRBD1 as D (5 bases). Germline CDR1 and CDR2: KGHSH and LQKENI. The CDR3 contains 14 residues. The V end was cut by 2 bases, the J end by 3 bases, with 10 bases between.

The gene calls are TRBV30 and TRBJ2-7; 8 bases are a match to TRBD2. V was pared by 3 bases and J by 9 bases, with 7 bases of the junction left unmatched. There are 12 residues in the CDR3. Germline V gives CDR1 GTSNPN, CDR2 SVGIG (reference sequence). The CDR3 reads CAWRASGSGQYF. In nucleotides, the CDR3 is TGTGCCTGGAGGGCTAGCGGGTCCGGGCAGTACTTC.

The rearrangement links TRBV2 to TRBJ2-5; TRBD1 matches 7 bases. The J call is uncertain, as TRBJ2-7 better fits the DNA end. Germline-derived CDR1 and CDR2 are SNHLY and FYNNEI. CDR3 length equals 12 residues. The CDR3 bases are TGTGCCAGCACCAGACAGGGAAACGAGCAGTACTTC. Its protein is CASTRQGNEQYF.

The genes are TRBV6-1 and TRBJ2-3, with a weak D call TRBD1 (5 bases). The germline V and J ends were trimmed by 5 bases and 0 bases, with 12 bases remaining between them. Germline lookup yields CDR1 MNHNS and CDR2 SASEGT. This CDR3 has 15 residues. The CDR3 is CASSQTESSTDTQYF. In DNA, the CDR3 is TGTGCCAGCAGTCAGACAGAGTCCAGCACAGATACGCAGTATTTT.

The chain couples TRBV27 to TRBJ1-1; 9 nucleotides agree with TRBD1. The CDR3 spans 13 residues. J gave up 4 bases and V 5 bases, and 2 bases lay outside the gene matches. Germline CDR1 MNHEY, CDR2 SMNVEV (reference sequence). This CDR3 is CASSLQGATEAFF. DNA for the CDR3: TGTGCCAGCAGTCTACAGGGGGCCACTGAAGCTTTCTTT.

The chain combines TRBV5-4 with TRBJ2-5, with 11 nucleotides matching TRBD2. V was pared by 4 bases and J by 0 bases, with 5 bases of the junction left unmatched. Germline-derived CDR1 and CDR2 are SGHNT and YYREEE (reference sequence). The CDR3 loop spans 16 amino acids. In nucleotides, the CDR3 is TGTGCCAGCAGCCTAGGACTAGCGGGCAACCAAGAGACCCAGTACTTC. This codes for CASSLGLAGNQETQYF.

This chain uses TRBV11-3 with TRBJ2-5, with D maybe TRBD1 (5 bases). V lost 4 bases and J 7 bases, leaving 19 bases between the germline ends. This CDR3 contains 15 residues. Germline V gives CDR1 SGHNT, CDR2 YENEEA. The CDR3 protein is CASSSRAGLLGTQYF. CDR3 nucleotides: TGTGCCAGCAGCTCCAGAGCAGGGTTACTTGGGACCCAGTACTTC.

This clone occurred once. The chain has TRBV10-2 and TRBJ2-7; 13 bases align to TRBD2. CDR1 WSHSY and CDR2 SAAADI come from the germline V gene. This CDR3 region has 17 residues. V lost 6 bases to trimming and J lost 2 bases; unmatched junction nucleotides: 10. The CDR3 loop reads CASRTGTSGAGAYEQYF. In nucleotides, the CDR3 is TGCGCCAGCAGGACCGGGACTAGCGGGGCAGGGGCCTACGAGCAGTACTTC.

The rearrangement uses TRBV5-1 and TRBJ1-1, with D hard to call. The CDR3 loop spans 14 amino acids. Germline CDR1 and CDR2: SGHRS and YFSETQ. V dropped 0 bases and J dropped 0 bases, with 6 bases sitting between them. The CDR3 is CASSLDTMNTEAFF. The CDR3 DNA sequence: TGCGCCAGCAGCTTGGACACCATGAACACTGAAGCTTTCTTT. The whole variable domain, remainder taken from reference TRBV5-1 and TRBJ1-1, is KAGVTQTPRYLIKTRGQQVTLSCSPISGHRSVSWYQQTPGQGLQFLFEYFSETQRNKGNFPGRFSGRQFSNSRSEMNVSTLELGDSALYLCASSLDTMNTEAFFGQGTRLTVV.

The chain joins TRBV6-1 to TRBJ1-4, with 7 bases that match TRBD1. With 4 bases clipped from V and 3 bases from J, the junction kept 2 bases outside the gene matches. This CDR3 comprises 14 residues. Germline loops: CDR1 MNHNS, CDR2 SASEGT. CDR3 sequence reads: CASSVGQPNEKLFF. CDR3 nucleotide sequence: TGTGCCAGCAGTGTGGGACAGCCTAATGAAAAACTGTTTTTT.

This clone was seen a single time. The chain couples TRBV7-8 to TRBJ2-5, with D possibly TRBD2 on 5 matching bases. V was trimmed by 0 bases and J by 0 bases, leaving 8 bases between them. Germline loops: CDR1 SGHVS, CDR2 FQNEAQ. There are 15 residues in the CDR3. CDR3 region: CASSLAEAYQETQYF. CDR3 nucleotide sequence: TGTGCCAGCAGCTTAGCGGAGGCGTACCAAGAGACCCAGTACTTC.

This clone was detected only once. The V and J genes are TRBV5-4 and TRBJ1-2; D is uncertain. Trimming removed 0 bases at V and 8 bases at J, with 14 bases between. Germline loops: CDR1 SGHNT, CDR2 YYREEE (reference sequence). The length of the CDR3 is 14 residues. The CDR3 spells CASSLERDLRGYTF. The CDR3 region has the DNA TGTGCCAGCAGCTTGGAGCGGGATTTGAGGGGCTACACCTTC.

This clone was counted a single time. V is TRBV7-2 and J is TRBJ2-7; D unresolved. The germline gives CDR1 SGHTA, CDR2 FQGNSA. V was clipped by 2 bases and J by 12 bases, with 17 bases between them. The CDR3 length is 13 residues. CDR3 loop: CASSLSESRVWYF. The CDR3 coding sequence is TGTGCCAGCAGCTTATCGGAGTCCCGTGTGTGGTACTTC.

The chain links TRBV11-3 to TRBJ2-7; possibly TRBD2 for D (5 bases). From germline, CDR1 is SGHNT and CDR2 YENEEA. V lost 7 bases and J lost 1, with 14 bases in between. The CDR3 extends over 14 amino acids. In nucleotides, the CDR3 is TGTGCCAGCACCGCCGAGGGAACTTCCTACGAGCAGTACTTC. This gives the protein CASTAEGTSYEQYF.

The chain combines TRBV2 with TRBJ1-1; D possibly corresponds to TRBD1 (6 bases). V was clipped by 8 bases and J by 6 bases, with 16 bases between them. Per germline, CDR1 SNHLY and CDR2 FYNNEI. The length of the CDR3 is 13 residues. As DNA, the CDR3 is TGTGCCAGCCAGGTCGGGGGGCGGCCTGAAGCTTTCTTT. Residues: CASQVGGRPEAFF.

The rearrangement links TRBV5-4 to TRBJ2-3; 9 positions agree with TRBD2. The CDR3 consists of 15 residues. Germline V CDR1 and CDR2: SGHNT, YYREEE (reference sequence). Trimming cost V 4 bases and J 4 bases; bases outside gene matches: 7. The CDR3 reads CASSPRRGGPDTQYF. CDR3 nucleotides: TGTGCCAGCAGCCCTCGGCGGGGGGGCCCAGATACGCAGTATTTT.

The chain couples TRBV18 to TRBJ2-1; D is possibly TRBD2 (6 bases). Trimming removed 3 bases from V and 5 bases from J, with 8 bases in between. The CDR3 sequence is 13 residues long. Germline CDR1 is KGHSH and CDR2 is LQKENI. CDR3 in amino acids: CASSPGGHNEQFF. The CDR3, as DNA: TGTGCCAGCTCACCCGGGGGTCACAATGAGCAGTTCTTC.

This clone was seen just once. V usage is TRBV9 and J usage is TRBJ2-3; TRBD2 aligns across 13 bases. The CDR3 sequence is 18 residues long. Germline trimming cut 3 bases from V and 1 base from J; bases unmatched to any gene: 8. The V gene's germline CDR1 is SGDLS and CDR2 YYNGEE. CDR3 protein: CASSGSGLAGPGTDTQYF. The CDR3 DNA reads TGTGCCAGCAGCGGATCGGGACTAGCGGGACCCGGCACAGATACGCAGTATTTT.

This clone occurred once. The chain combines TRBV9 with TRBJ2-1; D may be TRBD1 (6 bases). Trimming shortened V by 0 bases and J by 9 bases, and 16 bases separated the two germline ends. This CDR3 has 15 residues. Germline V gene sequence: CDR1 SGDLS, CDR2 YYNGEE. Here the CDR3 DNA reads TGTGCCAGCAGCGTAGGGTCAGGGGATCTGGGTGAGCAGTTCTTC. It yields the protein CASSVGSGDLGEQFF.

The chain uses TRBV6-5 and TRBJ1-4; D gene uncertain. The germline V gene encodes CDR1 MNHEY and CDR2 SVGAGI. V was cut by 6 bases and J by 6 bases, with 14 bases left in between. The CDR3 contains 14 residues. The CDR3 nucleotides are TGTGCCAGCAGGCCTGTTGGGCTGGATGAAAAACTGTTTTTT. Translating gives CASRPVGLDEKLFF.

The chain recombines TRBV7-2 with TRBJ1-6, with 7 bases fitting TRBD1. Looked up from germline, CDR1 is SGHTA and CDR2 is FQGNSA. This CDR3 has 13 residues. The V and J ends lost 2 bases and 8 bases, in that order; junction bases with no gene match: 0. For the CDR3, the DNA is TGTGCCAGCAGCTTACAGGGGGATTCACCCCTCCACTTT. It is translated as CASSLQGDSPLHF.

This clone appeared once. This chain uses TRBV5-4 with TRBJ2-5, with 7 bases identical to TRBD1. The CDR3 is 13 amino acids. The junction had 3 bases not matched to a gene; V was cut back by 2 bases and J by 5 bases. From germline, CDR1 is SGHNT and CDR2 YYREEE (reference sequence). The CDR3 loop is CASSFDRVETQYF. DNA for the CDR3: TGTGCCAGCAGCTTTGACAGGGTGGAGACCCAGTACTTC.

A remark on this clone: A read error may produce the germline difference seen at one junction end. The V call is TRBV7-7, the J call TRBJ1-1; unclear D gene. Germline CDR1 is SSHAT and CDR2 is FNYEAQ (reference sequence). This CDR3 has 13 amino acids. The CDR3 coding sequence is TGTGCTAGCAGCTTAACAGAGAACACTGAAGCTTTCTTT. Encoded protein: CASSLTENTEAFF.

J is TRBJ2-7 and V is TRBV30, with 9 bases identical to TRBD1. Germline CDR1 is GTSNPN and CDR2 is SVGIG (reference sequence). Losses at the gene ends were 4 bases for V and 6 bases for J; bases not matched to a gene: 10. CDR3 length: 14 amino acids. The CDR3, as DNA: TGTGCCTGGAACCATAACAGGGGGCTCTCCGAGCAGTACTTC. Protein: CAWNHNRGLSEQYF.

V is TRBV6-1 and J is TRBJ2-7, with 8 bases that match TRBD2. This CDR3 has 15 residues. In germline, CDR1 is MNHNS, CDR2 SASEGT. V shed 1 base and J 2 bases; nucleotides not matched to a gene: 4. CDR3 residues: CASSEVLAVTYEQYF. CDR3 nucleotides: TGTGCCAGCAGTGAAGTACTAGCGGTAACCTACGAGCAGTACTTC.

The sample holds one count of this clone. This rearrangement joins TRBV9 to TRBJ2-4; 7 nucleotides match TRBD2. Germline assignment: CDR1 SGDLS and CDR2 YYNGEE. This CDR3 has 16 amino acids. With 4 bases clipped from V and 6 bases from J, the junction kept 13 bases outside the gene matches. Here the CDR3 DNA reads TGTGCCAGCAGCCCAAGGGAGGGAGGGGCGGTAAACATTCAGTACTTC. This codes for CASSPREGGAVNIQYF.

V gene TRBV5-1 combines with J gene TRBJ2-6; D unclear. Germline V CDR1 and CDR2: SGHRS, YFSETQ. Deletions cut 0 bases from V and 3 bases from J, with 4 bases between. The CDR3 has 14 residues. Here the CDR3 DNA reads TGCGCCAGCAGCTTGGAACATGGGGCCAACGTCCTGACTTTC. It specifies CASSLEHGANVLTF.

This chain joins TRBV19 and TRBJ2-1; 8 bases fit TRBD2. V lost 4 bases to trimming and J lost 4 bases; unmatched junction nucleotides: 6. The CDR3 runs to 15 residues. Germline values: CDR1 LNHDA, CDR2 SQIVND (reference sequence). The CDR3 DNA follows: TGTGCCAGTAGTACCCGGGAGGGATCGTACAATGAGCAGTTCTTC. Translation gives CASSTREGSYNEQFF.

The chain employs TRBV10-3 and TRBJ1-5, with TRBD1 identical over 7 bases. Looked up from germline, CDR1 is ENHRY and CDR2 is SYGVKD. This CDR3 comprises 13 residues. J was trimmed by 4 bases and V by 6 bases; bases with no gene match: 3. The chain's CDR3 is CAIRGDRNQPQHF. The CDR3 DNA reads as TGTGCCATCAGGGGGGACAGAAATCAGCCCCAGCATTTT.

The CDR3 protein is CASSLGLWTGWGLDTEAFF. In DNA, the CDR3 is TGTGCCAGCAGCTTAGGTCTCTGGACAGGGTGGGGTCTGGACACTGAAGCTTTCTTT. This sequence joins TRBV7-8 and TRBJ1-1; 8 positions agree with TRBD1. This CDR3 contains 19 residues. After removal of 1 base from V and 3 bases from J, the junction contained 16 bases not matched to a gene. CDR1 and CDR2 (germline): SGHVS, FQNEAQ. The whole variable domain, filled in from reference TRBV7-8 and TRBJ1-1, reads GAGVSQSPRYKVAKRGQDVALRCDPISGHVSLFWYQQALGQGPEFLTYFQNEAQLDKSGLPSDRFFAERPEGSVSTLKIQRTQQEDSAVYLCASSLGLWTGWGLDTEAFFGQGTRLTVV.

In DNA, the CDR3 is TGTGCCAGCAGTTACTTGGGCAGTGCCCTCGATGGCTACACCTTC. Its translation: CASSYLGSALDGYTF. The V gene is TRBV6-5, the J gene TRBJ1-2; D uncertain. Germline V gene sequence: CDR1 MNHEY, CDR2 SVGAGI. Trimming shortened V by 1 base and J by 6 bases, and 15 bases separated the two germline ends. This CDR3 has 15 amino acids.

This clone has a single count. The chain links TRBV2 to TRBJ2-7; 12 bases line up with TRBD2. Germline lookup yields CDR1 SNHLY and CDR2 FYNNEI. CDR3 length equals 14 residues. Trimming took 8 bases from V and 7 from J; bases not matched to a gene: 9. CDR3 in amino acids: CASVQLAGGREQYF. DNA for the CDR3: TGTGCCAGCGTCCAACTAGCGGGAGGAAGAGAGCAGTACTTC. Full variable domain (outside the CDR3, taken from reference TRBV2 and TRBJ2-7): EPEVTQTPSHQVTQMGQEVILRCVPISNHLYFYWYRQILGQKVEFLVSFYNNEISEKSEIFDDQFSVERPDGSNFTLKIRSTKLEDSAMYFCASVQLAGGREQYFGPGTRLTVT.